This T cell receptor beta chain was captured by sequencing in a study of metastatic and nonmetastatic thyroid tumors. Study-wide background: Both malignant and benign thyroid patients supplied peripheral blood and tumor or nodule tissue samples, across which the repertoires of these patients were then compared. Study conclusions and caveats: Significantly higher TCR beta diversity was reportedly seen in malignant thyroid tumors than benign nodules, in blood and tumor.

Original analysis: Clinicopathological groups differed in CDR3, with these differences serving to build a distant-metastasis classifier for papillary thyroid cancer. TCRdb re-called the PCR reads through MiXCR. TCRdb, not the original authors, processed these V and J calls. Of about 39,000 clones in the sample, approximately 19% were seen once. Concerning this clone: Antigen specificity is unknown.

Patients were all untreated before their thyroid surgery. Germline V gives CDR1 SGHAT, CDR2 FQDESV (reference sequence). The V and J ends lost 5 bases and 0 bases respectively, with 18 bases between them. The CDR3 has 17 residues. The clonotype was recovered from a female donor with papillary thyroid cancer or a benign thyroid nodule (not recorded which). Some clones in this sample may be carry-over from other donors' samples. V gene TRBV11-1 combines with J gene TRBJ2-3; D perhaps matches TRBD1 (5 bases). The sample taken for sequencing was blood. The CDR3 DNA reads TGTGCCAGCAGCCCACACGACAGCTCCTCTAGCACAGATACGCAGTATTTT. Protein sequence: CASSPHDSSSSTDTQYF.